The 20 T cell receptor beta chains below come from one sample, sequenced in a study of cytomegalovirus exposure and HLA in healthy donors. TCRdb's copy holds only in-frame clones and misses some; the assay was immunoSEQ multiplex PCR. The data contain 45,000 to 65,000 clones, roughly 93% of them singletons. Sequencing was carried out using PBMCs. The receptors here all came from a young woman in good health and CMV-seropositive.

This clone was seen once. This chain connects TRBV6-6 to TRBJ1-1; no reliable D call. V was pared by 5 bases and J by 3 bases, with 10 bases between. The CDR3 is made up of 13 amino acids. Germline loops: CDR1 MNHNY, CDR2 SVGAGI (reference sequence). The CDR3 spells CASSTRSHTEAFF. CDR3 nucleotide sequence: TGTGCCAGCAGTACCCGGTCTCACACTGAAGCTTTCTTT.

CDR3: CASSPSRDRNTEAFF. For the CDR3, the DNA is TGTGCCAGCTCACCAAGCCGGGACAGAAACACTGAAGCTTTCTTT. The chain employs TRBV18 and TRBJ1-1; 7 bases are a match to TRBD1. CDR1 is KGHSH, CDR2 LQKENI, per germline. The CDR3 consists of 15 residues. V was clipped by 2 bases and J by 2 bases; unmatched bases: 5.

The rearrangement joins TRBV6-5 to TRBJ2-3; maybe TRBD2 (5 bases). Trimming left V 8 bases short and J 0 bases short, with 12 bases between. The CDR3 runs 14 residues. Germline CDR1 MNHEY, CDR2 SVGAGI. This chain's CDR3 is CASAGGASTDTQYF. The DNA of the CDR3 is TGTGCCAGCGCCGGAGGAGCAAGCACAGATACGCAGTATTTT.

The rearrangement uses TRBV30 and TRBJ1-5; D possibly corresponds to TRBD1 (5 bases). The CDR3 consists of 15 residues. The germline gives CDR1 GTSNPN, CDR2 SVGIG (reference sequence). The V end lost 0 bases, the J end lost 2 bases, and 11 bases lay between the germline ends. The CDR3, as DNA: TGTGCCTGGAGTGTGGAGGGGAAGGGCAATCAGCCCCAGCATTTT. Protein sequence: CAWSVEGKGNQPQHF. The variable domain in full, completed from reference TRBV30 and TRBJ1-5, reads SQTIHQWPATLVQPVGSPLSLECTVEGTSNPNLYWYRQAAGRGLQLLFYSVGIGQISSEVPQNLSASRPQDRQFILSSKKLLLSDSGFYLCAWSVEGKGNQPQHFGDGTRLSIL.

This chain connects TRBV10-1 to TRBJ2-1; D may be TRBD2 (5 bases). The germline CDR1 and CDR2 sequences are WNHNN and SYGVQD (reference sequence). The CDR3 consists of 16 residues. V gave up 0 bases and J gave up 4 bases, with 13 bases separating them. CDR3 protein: CASSESRTGLYNEQFF. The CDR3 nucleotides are TGCGCCAGCAGTGAGTCAAGGACTGGCTTATACAATGAGCAGTTCTTC.

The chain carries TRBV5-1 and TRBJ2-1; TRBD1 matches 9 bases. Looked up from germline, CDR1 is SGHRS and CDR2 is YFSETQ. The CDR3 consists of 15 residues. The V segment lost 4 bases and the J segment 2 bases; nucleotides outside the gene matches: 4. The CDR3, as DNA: TGCGCCAGCAGCGTGAACAGGGGGCCCTACAATGAGCAGTTCTTC. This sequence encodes CASSVNRGPYNEQFF.

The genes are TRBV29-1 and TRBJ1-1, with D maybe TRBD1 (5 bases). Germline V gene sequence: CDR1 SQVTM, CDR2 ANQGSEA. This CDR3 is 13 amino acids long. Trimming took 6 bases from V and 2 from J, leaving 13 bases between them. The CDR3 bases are TGCAGCGTCTCCTGGGGCAGCAACACTGAAGCTTTCTTT. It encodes CSVSWGSNTEAFF.

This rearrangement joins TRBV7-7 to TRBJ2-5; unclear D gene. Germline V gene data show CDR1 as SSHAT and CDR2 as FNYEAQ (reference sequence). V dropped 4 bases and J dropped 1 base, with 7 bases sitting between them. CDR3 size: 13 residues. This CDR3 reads CASSSYFQETQYF. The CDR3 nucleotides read TGTGCCAGCAGCTCTTATTTCCAAGAGACCCAGTACTTC.

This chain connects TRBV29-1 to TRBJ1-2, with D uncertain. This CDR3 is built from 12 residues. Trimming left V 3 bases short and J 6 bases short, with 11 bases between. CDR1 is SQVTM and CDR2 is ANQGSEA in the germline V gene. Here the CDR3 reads CSVDRRENGYTF. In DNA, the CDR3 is TGCAGCGTTGATAGGAGAGAGAATGGCTACACCTTC.

CDR3 in amino acids: CASSLDKDEQYF. The DNA for the CDR3 is TGTGCCAGCAGCTTGGACAAAGACGAGCAGTACTTC. This chain connects TRBV7-9 to TRBJ2-7; possibly TRBD1 for D (5 bases). Trimming pared 3 bases from V and 5 bases from J, leaving 8 bases between. This CDR3 contains 12 residues. The germline V gene has CDR1 SEHNR and CDR2 FQNEAQ (reference sequence). Using reference TRBV7-9 and TRBJ2-7 for the parts outside the CDR3, the full variable domain is DTGVSQNPRHKITKRGQNVTFRCDPISEHNRLYWYRQTLGQGPEFLTYFQNEAQLEKSRLLSDRFSAERPKGSFSTLEIQRTEQGDSAMYLCASSLDKDEQYFGPGTRLTVT.

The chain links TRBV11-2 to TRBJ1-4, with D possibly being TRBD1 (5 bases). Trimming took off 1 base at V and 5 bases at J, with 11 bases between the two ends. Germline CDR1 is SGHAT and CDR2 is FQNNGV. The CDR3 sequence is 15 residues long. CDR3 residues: CASSLAQGKNEKLFF. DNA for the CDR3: TGTGCCAGCAGCTTAGCCCAGGGAAAGAATGAAAAACTGTTTTTT.

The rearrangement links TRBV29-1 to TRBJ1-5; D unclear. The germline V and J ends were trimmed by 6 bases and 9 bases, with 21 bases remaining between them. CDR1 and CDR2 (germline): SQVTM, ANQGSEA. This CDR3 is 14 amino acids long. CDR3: CSVSSAGGGRPQHF. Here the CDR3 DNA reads TGCAGCGTCTCCTCCGCAGGCGGAGGAAGGCCCCAGCATTTT.

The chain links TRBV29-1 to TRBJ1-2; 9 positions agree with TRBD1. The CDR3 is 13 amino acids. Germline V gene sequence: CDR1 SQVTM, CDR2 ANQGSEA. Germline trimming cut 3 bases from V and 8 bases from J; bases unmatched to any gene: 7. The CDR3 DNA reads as TGCAGCGTTGACGGGACAGGGCTGGGGGGCTACACCTTC. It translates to CSVDGTGLGGYTF.

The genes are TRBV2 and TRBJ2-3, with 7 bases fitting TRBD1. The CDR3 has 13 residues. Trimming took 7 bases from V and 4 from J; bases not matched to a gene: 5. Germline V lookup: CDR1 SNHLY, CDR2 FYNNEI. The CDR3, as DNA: TGTGCCAGCATCACAGGGGAAGCAGATACGCAGTATTTT. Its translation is CASITGEADTQYF. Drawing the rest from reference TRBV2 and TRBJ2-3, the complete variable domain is EPEVTQTPSHQVTQMGQEVILRCVPISNHLYFYWYRQILGQKVEFLVSFYNNEISEKSEIFDDQFSVERPDGSNFTLKIRSTKLEDSAMYFCASITGEADTQYFGPGTRLTVL.

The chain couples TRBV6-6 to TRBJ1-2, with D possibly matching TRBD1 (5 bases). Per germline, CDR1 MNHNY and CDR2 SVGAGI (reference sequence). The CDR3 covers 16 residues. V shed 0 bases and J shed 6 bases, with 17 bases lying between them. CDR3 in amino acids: CASSYSGGRQEDGYTF. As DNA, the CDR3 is TGTGCCAGCAGTTACTCGGGGGGGAGGCAGGAGGATGGCTACACCTTC.

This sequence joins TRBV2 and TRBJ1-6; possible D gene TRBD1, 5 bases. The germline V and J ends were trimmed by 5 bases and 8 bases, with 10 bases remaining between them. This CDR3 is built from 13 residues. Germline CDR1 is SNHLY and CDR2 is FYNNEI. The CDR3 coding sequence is TGTGCCAGCAGTAGGGACTTGTATTCACCCCTCCACTTT. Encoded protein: CASSRDLYSPLHF.

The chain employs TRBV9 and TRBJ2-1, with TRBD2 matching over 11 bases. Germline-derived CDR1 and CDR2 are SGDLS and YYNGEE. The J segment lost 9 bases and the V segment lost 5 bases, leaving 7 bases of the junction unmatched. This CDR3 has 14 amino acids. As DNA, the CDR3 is TGTGCCAGCAGTTCTGGACTAGCGGGTGGTGAGCAGTTCTTC. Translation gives CASSSGLAGGEQFF.

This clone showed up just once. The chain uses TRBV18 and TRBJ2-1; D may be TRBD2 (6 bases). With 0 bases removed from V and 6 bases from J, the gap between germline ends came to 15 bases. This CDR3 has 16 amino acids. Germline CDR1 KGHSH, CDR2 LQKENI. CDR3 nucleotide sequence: TGTGCCAGCTCACCACCCGGGAGTGGTCCACTCAATGAGCAGTTCTTC. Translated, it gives CASSPPGSGPLNEQFF.

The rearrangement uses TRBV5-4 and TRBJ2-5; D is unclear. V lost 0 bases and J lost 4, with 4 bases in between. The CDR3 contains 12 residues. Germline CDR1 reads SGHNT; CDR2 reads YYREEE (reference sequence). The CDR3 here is CASSLAGETQYF. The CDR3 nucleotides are TGTGCCAGCAGCTTGGCCGGAGAGACCCAGTACTTC.

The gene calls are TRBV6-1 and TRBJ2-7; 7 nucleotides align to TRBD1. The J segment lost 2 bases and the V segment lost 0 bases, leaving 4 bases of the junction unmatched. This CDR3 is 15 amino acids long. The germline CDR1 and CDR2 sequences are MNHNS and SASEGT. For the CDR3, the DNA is TGTGCCAGCAGTGAAGCGATTGGACAGGCCTACGAGCAGTACTTC. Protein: CASSEAIGQAYEQYF.